Described below is a single T cell receptor (beta chain) sequence and its context. The antigen it recognizes is unknown. One base away there is no much larger clone; base qualities are not given. TCRbeta CDR3 regions were amplified from genomic DNA using the immunoSEQ Assay, a bias-controlled multiplex PCR. In the source study's methods: The number of nucleated cells in each sample was estimated by amplification of reference gene primers within the assay. Sequence reads were collapsed and filtered to measure the absolute abundance of every unique TCRbeta CDR3 rearrangement. For each sample, productive Simpson clonality was calculated as the square root of Simpson's diversity index over productive rearrangements. In TCRdb, the immuneACCESS table is reduced to in-frame sequences with V and J assigned. These tables do not hold every clone; where another copy was compared, an unresolved V gene accounts for under half, and the others remain unexplained. V, J and clone size reflect that table, while D and trimming were determined from the DNA. The table for this sample lists around 320,000 clones; 85% to 95% of them were counted only once. The ten top clones hold approximately 4.1% of the sample.

From V the trimming removes 5 bases and from J it removes 3 bases, while the gene matches leave 9 bases of the junction unaccounted for. Via the germline V gene, CDR1 is SGHTA and CDR2 FQGTGA. Spanning cysteine to phenylalanine, the CDR3 consists of 15 amino acids. The kept DNA is CDR3 alone, 45 bases in frame from the first base. In the prospective study, participants were roughly 18 to 100 years old, resided in approximately 25 geographic areas of the United States, and were enrolled through a virtual design. Cohort assignment in the prospective study relied on participant-reported clinical history from a screening survey and a study questionnaire. A participant counted as exposed if, within 2 weeks of entering the study, that participant had been in contact with someone who had a PCR-confirmed or clinician-diagnosed COVID-19 case. Each participant in the prospective study had whole blood, serum and a nasopharyngeal or oropharyngeal swab collected by mobile phlebotomists. Participants in the prospective study had the option to provide additional blood draws and questionnaires over an approximately 2-month period. Prospective study blood samples were shipped either frozen or at room temperature before DNA extraction.

The sample originates from a study of blood T cell repertoires in COVID-19 (dated by TCRdb to between 2020 and 2021). Background on the whole study: The collaborator samples originated in the United States, Italy and Spain and spanned the acute and convalescent phases of COVID-19. The material from the prospective study consisted of cDNA or gDNA derived from T cells, B-cell-depleted T cells, or PBMCs. Deeply sampled blood TCRbeta repertoires from subjects exposed to, actively infected with, or recovered from COVID-19 were included in the dataset. The repertoires were released in a freely available public database meant as a resource for research on the immune response to SARS-CoV-2. The samples were drawn from two sources: the first 160 participants of the ongoing ImmuneRACE study, and some 1,300 subjects contributed by 6 global collaborators. The sample metadata nearly always contained a de-identified subject ID, COVID-19 status, age in years and sex. Where available, HLA class I and class II types were taken from metadata supplied by the sample provider and were not determined by assay-based typing.

General study outcomes and caveats: The amount of clinical and demographic metadata varied by source and participant and was provided uncurated.

Input material: PBMCs or T cells enriched from blood (not recorded which). This receptor was obtained from a woman aged 25 to 45 who had been exposed to COVID-19. The sequence is built from TRBV7-3 and TRBJ1-1, with TRBD1 identical over 7 junction bases. Read as DNA, the sequence is TGTGCCAGCAGCCCCAGGGGGATGGAAGACACTGAAGCTTTCTTT. This gives the protein CASSPRGMEDTEAFF.